This T cell receptor beta chain was observed in a study of T cells in Graves' hyperthyroidism and ophthalmopathy. Across the study: Peripheral blood was obtained at initial diagnosis, preceding any treatment.

This clonotype was seen ten or more times. The antigen remains undetermined. RNA transcripts provided the source from which TCR beta CDR3 regions were amplified. Carried out on the TCR CDR3, a first-round RT-PCR used the HTBI primer set. TCRdb passed the multiplex PCR reads through MiXCR, listing each CDR3 protein once. Of 250,000 to 300,000 distinct CDR3 sequences listed, roughly 13% are singletons. Study-wide findings and caveats: Ophthalmopathy could be told apart from stable hyperthyroidism with a 13 V-J model.

The germline gives CDR1 DFQATT, CDR2 SNEGSKA (reference sequence). Losses at the gene ends were 7 bases for V and 4 bases for J; bases not matched to a gene: 6. This CDR3 has 12 amino acids. Each patient was aged 18 to 65 and had newly diagnosed hyperthyroidism of under 2 months' duration. Based on clinical symptoms, serum thyroxine and TRAb, thyroid ultrasound and orbital computed tomography, diagnoses were reached. The chain carries TRBV20-1 and TRBJ2-7; 8 bases are shared with TRBD2. This receptor was taken from a woman aged 40 to 50 with Graves' hyperthyroidism. The sequenced material came from blood. The CDR3: CSVGLASYEQYF. The CDR3 nucleotides are TGCAGTGTCGGACTAGCTAGTTACGAGCAGTACTTC.